This record looks at one T cell receptor beta chain sequence and its context. The antigen is not known. Every one of the patients relapsed after autologous stem cell transplantation (brentuximab vedotin exposure was variable). Sequencing was performed with immunoSEQ multiplex PCR; in TCRdb, only in-frame clones are kept and a portion is missing. The table has 35,000 or so clones, around 76% seen once. The CDR3 has 15 amino acids. J gave up 1 base and V 4 bases, and 6 bases lay outside the gene matches. Germline V gene sequence: CDR1 SGHNT, CDR2 YYREEE (reference sequence). The data were obtained in a study of PD-1 blockade in classical Hodgkin lymphoma. As for the study in general: The patients were dosed with nivolumab 3 mg/kg, infused intravenously every 2 weeks.

The study, taken as a whole, reports: Among the patients, those starting nivolumab under 1 year after ASCT were excluded. TCR diversity at baseline was reported to be reduced in newly diagnosed patients relative to healthy donors.

This clonotype was obtained from a human donor with classical Hodgkin lymphoma. The J gene is TRBJ2-5, the V gene TRBV5-4; 8 nucleotides match TRBD1. Material: peripheral blood mononuclear cells (PBMCs), obtained before the second cycle of nivolumab. CDR3 loop: CASSPATGAQETQYF. DNA of the CDR3: TGTGCCAGCAGCCCGGCGACAGGGGCCCAAGAGACCCAGTACTTC.